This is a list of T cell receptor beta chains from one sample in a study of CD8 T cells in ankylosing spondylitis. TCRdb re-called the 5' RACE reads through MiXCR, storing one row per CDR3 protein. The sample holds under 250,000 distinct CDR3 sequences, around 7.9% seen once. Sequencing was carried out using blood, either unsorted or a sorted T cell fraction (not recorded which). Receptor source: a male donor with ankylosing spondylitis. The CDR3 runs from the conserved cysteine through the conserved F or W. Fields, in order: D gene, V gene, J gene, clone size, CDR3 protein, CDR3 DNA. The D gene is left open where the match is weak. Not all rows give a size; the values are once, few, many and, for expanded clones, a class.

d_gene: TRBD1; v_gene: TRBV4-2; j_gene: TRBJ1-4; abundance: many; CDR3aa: CASSPGQGARKLFF; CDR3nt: TGTGCCAGCAGCCCGGGACAGGGGGCGCGAAAACTGTTTTTT
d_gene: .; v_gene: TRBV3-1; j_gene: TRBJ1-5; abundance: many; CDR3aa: CASSQSRDSNQPQHF; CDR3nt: TGTGCCAGCAGCCAGAGCAGGGATAGCAATCAGCCCCAGCATTTT
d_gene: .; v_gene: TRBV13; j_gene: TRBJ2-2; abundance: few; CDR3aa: CASTVNRNGDGELFF; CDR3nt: TGTGCCAGCACCGTTAACAGGAACGGGGACGGGGAGCTGTTTTTT
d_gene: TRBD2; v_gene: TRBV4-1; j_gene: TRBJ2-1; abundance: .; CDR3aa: CASSLGTSGSLFNEQFF; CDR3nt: TGCGCCAGCAGCCTAGGGACTAGCGGGAGCCTTTTCAATGAGCAGTTCTTC
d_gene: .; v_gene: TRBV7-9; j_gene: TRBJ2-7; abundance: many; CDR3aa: CASSWGREQYF; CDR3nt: TGTGCCAGCAGCTGGGGAAGAGAGCAGTACTTC
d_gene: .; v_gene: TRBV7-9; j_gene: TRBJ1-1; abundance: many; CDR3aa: CASRAGLNTEAFF; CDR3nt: TGTGCCAGCAGGGCAGGGCTAAACACTGAAGCTTTCTTT
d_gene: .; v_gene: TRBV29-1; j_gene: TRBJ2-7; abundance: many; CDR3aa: CSVVSANTGRTYEQYF; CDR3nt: TGCAGCGTTGTAAGTGCTAATACCGGGAGAACCTACGAGCAGTACTTC
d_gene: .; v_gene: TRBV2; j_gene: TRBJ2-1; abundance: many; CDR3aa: CASSENEQFF; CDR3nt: TGTGCCAGCAGTGAAAATGAGCAGTTCTTC
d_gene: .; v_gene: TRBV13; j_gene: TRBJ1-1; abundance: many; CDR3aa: CASSLRGEGTEAFF; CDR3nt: TGTGCCAGCAGCTTAAGGGGGGAAGGTACTGAAGCTTTCTTT
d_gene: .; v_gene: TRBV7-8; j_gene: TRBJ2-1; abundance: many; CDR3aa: CASSLFTAEQFF; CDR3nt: TGTGCCAGCAGCTTATTTACGGCCGAGCAGTTCTTC
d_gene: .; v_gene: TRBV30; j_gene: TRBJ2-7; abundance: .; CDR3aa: CAWSVSGPYEQYF; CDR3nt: TGTGCCTGGAGTGTTTCCGGCCCATACGAGCAGTACTTC
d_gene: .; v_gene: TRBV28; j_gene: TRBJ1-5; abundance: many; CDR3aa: CASSLRVSNQPQHF; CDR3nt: TGTGCCAGCAGTTTACGAGTTAGCAATCAGCCCCAGCATTTT
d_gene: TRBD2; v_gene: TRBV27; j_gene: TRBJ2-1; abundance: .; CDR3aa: CASSLGTSSDEQFF; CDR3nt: TGTGCCAGCAGTTTGGGGACTAGCTCCGATGAGCAGTTCTTC
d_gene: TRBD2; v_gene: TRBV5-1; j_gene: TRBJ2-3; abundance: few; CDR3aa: CASRDGGAADTQYF; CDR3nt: TGCGCCAGCAGAGACGGGGGGGCGGCAGATACGCAGTATTTT
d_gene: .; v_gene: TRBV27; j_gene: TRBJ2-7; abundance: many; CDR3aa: CASSLSGEGSYEQYF; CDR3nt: TGTGCCAGCAGTTTGTCAGGGGAGGGATCCTACGAGCAGTACTTC
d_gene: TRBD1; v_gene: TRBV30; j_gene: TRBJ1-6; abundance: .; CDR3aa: CAWSDLGQGLGSPLHF; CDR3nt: TGTGCCTGGAGTGACTTGGGACAGGGGCTGGGATCACCCCTCCACTTT
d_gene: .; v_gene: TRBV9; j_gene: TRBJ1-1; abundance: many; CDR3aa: CASSGGHMNTEAFF; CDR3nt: TGTGCCAGCAGCGGGGGACATATGAACACTGAAGCTTTCTTT
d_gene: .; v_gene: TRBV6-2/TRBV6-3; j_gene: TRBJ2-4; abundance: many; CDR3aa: CASSYATPTGAKNIQYF; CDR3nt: TGTGCCAGCAGTTACGCTACCCCCACGGGCGCCAAAAACATTCAGTACTTC
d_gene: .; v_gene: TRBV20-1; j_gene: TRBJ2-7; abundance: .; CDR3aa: CSVRGPRSYEQYF; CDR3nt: TGCAGTGTTCGAGGGCCTAGGTCCTACGAGCAGTACTTC
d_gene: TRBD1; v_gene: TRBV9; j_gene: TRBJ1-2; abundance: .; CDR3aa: CASSAGTGGGYTF; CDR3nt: TGTGCCAGCAGCGCGGGGACAGGGGGTGGCTACACCTTC
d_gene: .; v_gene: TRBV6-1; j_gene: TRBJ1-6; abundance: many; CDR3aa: CASSEGPIKPYNSPLHF; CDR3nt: TGTGCCAGCAGCGAAGGCCCAATTAAGCCGTATAATTCACCCCTCCACTTT
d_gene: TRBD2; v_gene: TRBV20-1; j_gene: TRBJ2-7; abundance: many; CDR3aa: CSARESGGVSYEQYF; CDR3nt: TGCAGTGCTAGAGAAAGCGGGGGTGTATCCTACGAGCAGTACTTC
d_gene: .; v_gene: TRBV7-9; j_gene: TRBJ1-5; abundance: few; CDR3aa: CASSLGNSPQHF; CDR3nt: TGTGCCAGCAGCTTAGGGAATTCGCCCCAGCATTTT
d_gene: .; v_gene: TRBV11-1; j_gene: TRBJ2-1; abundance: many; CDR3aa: CASSPRETSTRGDLLYNEQFF; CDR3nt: TGTGCCAGCAGCCCCCGAGAGACCAGTACCCGGGGAGATTTATTATACAATGAGCAGTTCTTC
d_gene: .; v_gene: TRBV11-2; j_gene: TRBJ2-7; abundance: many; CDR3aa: CASSSSGPYEQYF; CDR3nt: TGTGCCAGCAGCTCCTCGGGCCCCTACGAGCAGTACTTC
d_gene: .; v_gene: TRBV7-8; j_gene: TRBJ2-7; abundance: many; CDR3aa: CASSLGQGEYEQYF; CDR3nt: TGTGCCAGCAGCTTAGGCCAGGGCGAATACGAGCAGTACTTC
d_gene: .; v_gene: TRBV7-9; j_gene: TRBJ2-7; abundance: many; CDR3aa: CASSLGAVSSYEQYF; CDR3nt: TGTGCCAGCAGCTTGGGGGCTGTTAGCTCCTACGAGCAGTACTTC
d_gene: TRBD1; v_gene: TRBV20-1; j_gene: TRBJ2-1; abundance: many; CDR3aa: CSARGGTAIYNEQFF; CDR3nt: TGCAGTGCTAGAGGGGGGACAGCAATCTACAATGAGCAGTTCTTC
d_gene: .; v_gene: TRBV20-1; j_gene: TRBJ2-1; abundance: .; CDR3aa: CSAPIGILDHEQFF; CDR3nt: TGCAGTGCGCCGATAGGTATCCTCGATCATGAGCAGTTCTTC
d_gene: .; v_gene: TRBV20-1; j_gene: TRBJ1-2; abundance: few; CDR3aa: CSARPGNAYGYTF; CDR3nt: TGCAGTGCGAGACCAGGGAATGCCTATGGCTACACCTTC
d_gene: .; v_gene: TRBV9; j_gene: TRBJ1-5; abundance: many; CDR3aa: CASSVGWGSQPQHF; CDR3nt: TGTGCCAGCAGCGTAGGGTGGGGTAGTCAGCCCCAGCATTTT
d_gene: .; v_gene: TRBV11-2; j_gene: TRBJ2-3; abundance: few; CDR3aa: CASSLAKNTQYF; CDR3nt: TGTGCCAGCAGCCTCGCGAAGAATACGCAGTATTTT
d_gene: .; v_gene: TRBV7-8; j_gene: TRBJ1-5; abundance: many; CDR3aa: CASRQDSSNQPQHF; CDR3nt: TGTGCCAGCAGACAAGACAGTAGCAATCAGCCCCAGCATTTT
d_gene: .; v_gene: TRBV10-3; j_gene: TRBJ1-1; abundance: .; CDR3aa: CAIGRERDTEAFF; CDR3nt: TGTGCCATCGGTAGGGAGAGGGACACTGAAGCTTTCTTT
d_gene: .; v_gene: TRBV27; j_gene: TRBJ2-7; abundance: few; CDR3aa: CASSLLARGGEQYF; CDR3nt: TGTGCCAGCAGTTTATTAGCCAGGGGCGGCGAGCAGTACTTC
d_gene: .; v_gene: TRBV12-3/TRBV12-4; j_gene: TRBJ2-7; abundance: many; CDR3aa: CASSLGREQYF; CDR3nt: TGTGCCAGCAGTCTGGGTCGGGAGCAGTACTTC
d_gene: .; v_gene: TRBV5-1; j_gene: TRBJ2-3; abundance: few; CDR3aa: CASSLEPGPSTDTQYF; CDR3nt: TGCGCCAGCAGCTTGGAACCGGGACCGAGCACAGATACGCAGTATTTT
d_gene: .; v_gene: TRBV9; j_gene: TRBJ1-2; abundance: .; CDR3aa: CASSFRQANYGYTF; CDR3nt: TGTGCCAGCAGCTTTCGACAGGCTAACTATGGCTACACCTTC
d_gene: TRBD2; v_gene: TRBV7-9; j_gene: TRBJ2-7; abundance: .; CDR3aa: CASSAPGGNEQYF; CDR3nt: TGTGCCAGCAGCGCCCCCGGGGGGAACGAGCAGTACTTC
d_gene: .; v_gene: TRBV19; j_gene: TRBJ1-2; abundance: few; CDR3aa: CATPGGGFYGYTF; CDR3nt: TGTGCCACCCCCGGCGGGGGATTCTATGGCTACACCTTC
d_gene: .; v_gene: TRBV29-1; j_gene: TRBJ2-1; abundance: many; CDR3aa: CSVEGIFLGSNEQFF; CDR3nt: TGCAGCGTTGAAGGGATCTTCCTCGGGAGCAATGAGCAGTTCTTC
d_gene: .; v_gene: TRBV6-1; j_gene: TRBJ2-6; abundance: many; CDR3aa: CASSPRTPPKSGANVLTF; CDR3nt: TGTGCCAGCAGTCCGCGGACACCTCCAAAGTCTGGGGCCAACGTCCTGACTTTC
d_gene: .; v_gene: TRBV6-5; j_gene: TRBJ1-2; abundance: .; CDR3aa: CASSSWLGYGYSF; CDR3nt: TGTGCCAGCAGTTCGTGGTTGGGCTATGGCTACTCCTTC
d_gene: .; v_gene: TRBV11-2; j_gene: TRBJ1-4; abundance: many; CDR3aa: CASSLEPPARELFF; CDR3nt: TGTGCCAGCAGCTTAGAACCGCCGGCCCGAGAACTGTTTTTT
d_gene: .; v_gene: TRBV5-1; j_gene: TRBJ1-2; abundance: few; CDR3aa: CASSSYRDGYTF; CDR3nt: TGCGCCAGCAGCTCTTACAGGGATGGCTACACCTTC